This T cell receptor beta chain was recorded in a study of T-cell reconstitution after alpha-beta-depleted transplantation in children. Ten or more counts support this clonotype. A library of TCRbeta sequences, prepared with unique molecular identifiers, was generated. TCRdb recomputed calls from the PCR reads with MiXCR, one row per CDR3 protein. Counted here are 490,000 or so distinct CDR3 sequences, about 12% occurring once; the ten biggest clones make up around 5.8%. V shed 5 bases and J 3 bases; nucleotides not matched to a gene: 2. Germline V gene sequence: CDR1 DFQATT, CDR2 SNEGSKA (reference sequence). CDR3 size: 12 residues.

This chain uses TRBV20-1 with TRBJ1-2, with 8 positions matching TRBD1. This material consisted of PBMCs from the stem cell graft donor, taken from the stem cell graft. This receptor was identified in a human donor who donated a stem cell graft to a child with combined immunodeficiency. DNA of the CDR3: TGCAGTGCTCCACAGGGGGACTATGGCTACACCTTC. Its translation: CSAPQGDYGYTF.